The entry below describes one T cell receptor beta chain. Its antigen is as yet unknown. The data were taken from a study of T cells in narcolepsy. Looking at the study overall: Healthy controls were enrolled alongside patients with narcolepsy type 1 or type 2.

The table came from immunoSEQ multiplex PCR; TCRdb's copy has only in-frame clones and leaves some out. There are under 30,000 clones in the sample; under 85% occur only once, and around 0.85% lies in the top ten. Study-level points and caveats: Reportedly, autoreactive clonotypes were serially detected in patients' blood but not controls'. No autoreactive T cell clone sequences appeared in some memory CD4+ repertoires. Same-patient CSF and blood CD4+ T cell clonotypes included HCRT-specific and TRIB2-specific autoreactive ones.

The V gene's germline CDR1 is SNHLY and CDR2 FYNNEI. V shed 3 bases and J 5 bases; nucleotides not matched to a gene: 3. The CDR3 length is 15 residues. The clonotype originates from a human donor with narcolepsy. Sequenced sample: CD45RA- memory CD4+ T cells from PBMCs. The chain links TRBV2 to TRBJ1-4; TRBD1 aligns across 10 bases. The CDR3 DNA reads as TGTGCCAGCAGTGAGGCGGGACAGGGGAATGAAAAACTGTTTTTT. Translated: CASSEAGQGNEKLFF.